This T cell receptor (beta chain) was captured by sequencing in a study of T cell responses to AZD1222 COVID-19 vaccine. The assay was immunoSEQ multiplex PCR, and TCRdb's table has in-frame clones only and misses some. Counted here are under 170,000 clones, 90% occurring once; the ten biggest clones make up 3% to 3.5%. This CDR3 has 14 residues. Looked up from germline, CDR1 is SEHNR and CDR2 is FQNEAQ (reference sequence). V was pared by 5 bases and J by 5 bases, with 8 bases of the junction left unmatched. As regards this clone: Its specificity is not known.

Study observations and caveats: After the peak T cell response, and only then, were repertoires sampled.

Combined were second doses at about 4 or about 12 weeks. V is TRBV7-9 and J is TRBJ1-1, with 7 bases identical to TRBD1. The TCR sequence derives from an adult who received the AZD1222 COVID-19 vaccine. Sequenced here: peripheral blood, sampled 28 days after the second AZD1222 dose. CDR3 loop: CASSMTGPGTEAFF. The CDR3 DNA follows: TGTGCCAGCAGCATGACAGGGCCGGGAACTGAAGCTTTCTTT.